The following is a T cell receptor (beta chain) sequence with its context. CDR1 and CDR2 (germline): ENHRY, SYGVKD. V lost 0 bases to trimming and J lost 0 bases, with 6 bases between them. The CDR3 length is 15 residues. This record comes from a study of T cell changes during pregnancy in multiple sclerosis. The method was immunoSEQ multiplex PCR; TCRdb's version includes in-frame clones alone and lacks a portion of them. The repertoire holds approximately 100,000 clones, with approximately 89% as singletons. The sequence was obtained from a female donor with multiple sclerosis, enrolled in a pregnancy study. The sequencing used peripheral blood, collected after pregnancy. The J gene is TRBJ1-5, the V gene TRBV10-3; a possible D gene is TRBD1 (5 bases). CDR3 sequence: CAISESDSSNQPQHF. The CDR3, as DNA: TGTGCCATCAGTGAGTCCGACAGTAGCAATCAGCCCCAGCATTTT.